This T cell receptor (beta chain) was obtained from a study of blood T cell repertoires in COVID-19. Overall study context: Samples of COVID-19 (acute and convalescent) were obtained from the United States, Italy and Spain. PBMCs, B-cell-depleted T cells, or T cells were the source of the cDNA or gDNA that made up the material.

CDR1 is LGHDT and CDR2 is YNNKEL in the germline V gene (reference sequence). Trimming took off 6 bases at V and 0 bases at J, with 6 bases between the two ends. The CDR3 spans 12 residues. Authors' methods: Quantification of nucleated cells was approximated via reference gene primer amplification. The method was immunoSEQ multiplex PCR; TCRdb's version includes in-frame clones alone and lacks a portion of them. That table supplies the V and J calls and clone size; D and trimming were determined from the DNA. The repertoire holds 200,000 to 300,000 clones, around 84% seen once, with 2% to 2.5% in the top ten.

The V and J genes are TRBV3-1 (or the pseudogene TRBV3-2) and TRBJ2-7, with D uncertain. Sequenced: peripheral blood. The sequence came from a man aged 40-55 years who had recovered from COVID-19. In DNA form, the CDR3 reads TGTGCCAGCAGTCGAGCCTCCTACGAGCAGTACTTC. Translation: CASSRASYEQYF.